These T cell receptor beta chains were read from a single sample in a study of blood T cell repertoires in COVID-19. Clones were read by immunoSEQ multiplex PCR, and TCRdb kept only the in-frame ones, dropping some. The sample consists of more than 85,000 clones, about 88% of them appearing once. The sample was peripheral blood. The receptors derive from a man aged 50 or older with active or convalescent COVID-19. CDR3s include the opening cysteine and the closing phenylalanine or tryptophan. A D gene is named only where the DNA matches it firmly. Clone size is stated in some rows and not others, as once, few, many or a class when expanded.

J gene: TRBJ1-5
V gene: TRBV24-1
D gene: .
clone size: .
CDR3 DNA: TGTGCCACCAGTGGAACAGGTTTTCAGCCCCAGCATTTT
CDR3 protein: CATSGTGFQPQHF

J gene: TRBJ1-1
V gene: TRBV2
D gene: .
clone size: once
CDR3 DNA: TGTGCCAGCAGTTGGGGCGGTAACACTGAAGCTTTCTTT
CDR3 protein: CASSWGGNTEAFF

J gene: TRBJ1-1
V gene: TRBV12-3/TRBV12-4
D gene: .
clone size: .
CDR3 DNA: TGTGCCAGCAGTTTCGGGTGGTACACTGAAGCTTTCTTT
CDR3 protein: CASSFGWYTEAFF

J gene: TRBJ2-7
V gene: TRBV25-1
D gene: .
clone size: .
CDR3 DNA: TGTGCCAGCCGCTCGGACACTCTATCCTACGAGCAGTACTTC
CDR3 protein: CASRSDTLSYEQYF

J gene: TRBJ2-7
V gene: TRBV14
D gene: TRBD1
clone size: .
CDR3 DNA: TGTGCCAGCAGTCGGATGACAGGGCGCGAGCAGTACTTC
CDR3 protein: CASSRMTGREQYF

J gene: TRBJ2-7
V gene: TRBV6-2/TRBV6-3
D gene: TRBD1
clone size: .
CDR3 DNA: TGTGCCAGCAGTTATTCATGGACAGGGAGCTCCTACGAGCAGTACTTC
CDR3 protein: CASSYSWTGSSYEQYF

J gene: TRBJ1-4
V gene: TRBV4-3
D gene: .
clone size: .
CDR3 DNA: TGCGCCAGCAGCCCCGGAGGAGGGAATAGTGAAAAACTGTTTTTT
CDR3 protein: CASSPGGGNSEKLFF

J gene: TRBJ2-3
V gene: TRBV11-2
D gene: .
clone size: .
CDR3 DNA: TGTGCCAGCAGCTGGCATGGTCATCAAGAGTATTTT
CDR3 protein: CASSWHGHQEYF

J gene: TRBJ1-4
V gene: TRBV7-2
D gene: .
clone size: .
CDR3 DNA: TGTGCCAGCAGCTTATTAGGGGAGGGGAATGAAAAACTGTTTTTT
CDR3 protein: CASSLLGEGNEKLFF

J gene: TRBJ1-2
V gene: TRBV19
D gene: TRBD1
clone size: .
CDR3 DNA: TGTGCCAGTAGTCGGGACAGAAACTATGGCTACACCTTC
CDR3 protein: CASSRDRNYGYTF

J gene: TRBJ2-5
V gene: TRBV29-1
D gene: .
clone size: .
CDR3 DNA: TGCAGCGGAGGGCGGGCCCAAGAGACCCAGTACTTC
CDR3 protein: CSGGRAQETQYF

J gene: TRBJ1-3
V gene: TRBV7-6
D gene: .
clone size: .
CDR3 DNA: TGTGCCAGCAGTCCTGTGGTGAGCTCTGGAAACACCATATATTTT
CDR3 protein: CASSPVVSSGNTIYF

J gene: TRBJ1-2
V gene: TRBV7-2
D gene: .
clone size: .
CDR3 DNA: TGTGCCAGCAGCTTAGAGGGCTACGCGGGCTATGGCTACACCTTC
CDR3 protein: CASSLEGYAGYGYTF

J gene: TRBJ2-2
V gene: TRBV7-8
D gene: .
clone size: .
CDR3 DNA: TGTGCCAGCAGCTTGACAGGACCGAACACCGGGGAGCTGTTTTTT
CDR3 protein: CASSLTGPNTGELFF

J gene: TRBJ2-2
V gene: TRBV11-2
D gene: .
clone size: .
CDR3 DNA: TGTGCCAGCAGCTTAATAAGAGAGAACACCGGGGAGCTGTTTTTT
CDR3 protein: CASSLIRENTGELFF

J gene: TRBJ2-7
V gene: TRBV5-1
D gene: .
clone size: .
CDR3 DNA: TGCGCCAGCACGGGGGCCTACGAGCAGTACTTC
CDR3 protein: CASTGAYEQYF

J gene: TRBJ1-1
V gene: TRBV7-8
D gene: .
clone size: .
CDR3 DNA: TGTGCCAGCAGCTTAGGAGAGAACACTGAAGCTTTCTTT
CDR3 protein: CASSLGENTEAFF

J gene: TRBJ2-1
V gene: TRBV7-9
D gene: .
clone size: once
CDR3 DNA: TGTGCCAGCAGCTTATTAGCCCAGGGTGGGCACGAGCAGTTCTTC
CDR3 protein: CASSLLAQGGHEQFF

J gene: TRBJ2-3
V gene: TRBV27
D gene: TRBD2
clone size: once
CDR3 DNA: TGTGCCAGCAGTTTATTGCTAGCGGGGGATCTCCTTGGCGGAGATACGCAGTATTTT
CDR3 protein: CASSLLLAGDLLGGDTQYF

J gene: TRBJ2-6
V gene: TRBV15
D gene: TRBD1
clone size: .
CDR3 DNA: TGTGCCACCAGCAGTCACACAGGGGTTGGGGCCAACGTCCTGACTTTC
CDR3 protein: CATSSHTGVGANVLTF

J gene: TRBJ1-4
V gene: TRBV28
D gene: .
clone size: .
CDR3 DNA: TGTGCCAGCAGTTTCAGGGCCTTTAATGAAAAACTGTTTTTT
CDR3 protein: CASSFRAFNEKLFF

J gene: TRBJ2-1
V gene: TRBV18
D gene: TRBD2
clone size: .
CDR3 DNA: TGTGCCAGCTCCCTGGGGGGGAATGAGCAGTTCTTC
CDR3 protein: CASSLGGNEQFF

J gene: TRBJ1-1
V gene: TRBV28
D gene: .
clone size: .
CDR3 DNA: TGTGCCAGCAGTACTTATCGGAACACTGAAGCTTTCTTT
CDR3 protein: CASSTYRNTEAFF

J gene: TRBJ2-1
V gene: TRBV6-1
D gene: .
clone size: .
CDR3 DNA: TGTGCCAGCAGTGAAAGGGGGACACCCAACAATGAGCAGTTCTTC
CDR3 protein: CASSERGTPNNEQFF

J gene: TRBJ2-1
V gene: TRBV7-2
D gene: .
clone size: .
CDR3 DNA: TGTGCCAGCAGCCCAAGACAGAAAACCTACAATGAGCAGTTCTTC
CDR3 protein: CASSPRQKTYNEQFF

J gene: TRBJ2-1
V gene: TRBV28
D gene: .
clone size: .
CDR3 DNA: TGTGCCAGCAGTACTATTACAGGAGCCAATGAGCAGTTCTTC
CDR3 protein: CASSTITGANEQFF